The rows below give T cell receptor beta chains drawn from one sample of a study of T cell repertoires in cytomegalovirus infection. TCRdb independently ran MiXCR on the reads; one entry per CDR3 protein. Here the sample spans 450,000 to 650,000 distinct CDR3 sequences, around a quarter being singletons. Material: PBMCs. Receptor source: a human donor in good health (CMV status not recorded). Some clones in this sample may be carry-over from other donors' samples. CDR3s include the opening cysteine and the closing phenylalanine or tryptophan. The order of the fields is CDR3 length, V gene, J gene, CDR3 protein.

len: 14; v_gene: TRBV7-4; j_gene: TRBJ2-1; CDR3aa: CAGYGGSSYNEQFF
len: 14; v_gene: TRBV5-1; j_gene: TRBJ2-5; CDR3aa: CASSLGPSQETQYF
len: 12; v_gene: TRBV7-2; j_gene: TRBJ2-7; CDR3aa: CASSASGYEQYF
len: 13; v_gene: TRBV6-2/TRBV6-3; j_gene: TRBJ2-1; CDR3aa: CASKAVSYNEQFF
len: 15; v_gene: TRBV12-3/TRBV12-4; j_gene: TRBJ2-7; CDR3aa: CASSQGGQVIYEQYF
len: 15; v_gene: TRBV6-2/TRBV6-3; j_gene: TRBJ2-1; CDR3aa: CASNKRLAGGGEQFF
len: 12; v_gene: TRBV7-3; j_gene: TRBJ2-1; CDR3aa: CASSWTSGEQFF
len: 17; v_gene: TRBV20-1; j_gene: TRBJ1-6; CDR3aa: CSARLTPGQDYNSPLHF
len: 15; v_gene: TRBV6-1; j_gene: TRBJ2-5; CDR3aa: CASSLMTGGRETQYF
len: 16; v_gene: TRBV6-1; j_gene: TRBJ2-7; CDR3aa: CASSEPNRNLFYEQYF
len: 17; v_gene: TRBV5-1; j_gene: TRBJ2-1; CDR3aa: CASSLALTSGRGNEQFF
len: 14; v_gene: TRBV11-2; j_gene: TRBJ1-5; CDR3aa: CASSLVPQDQPQHF
len: 12; v_gene: TRBV7-2; j_gene: TRBJ1-5; CDR3aa: CASSLTGKPQHF
len: 14; v_gene: TRBV6-2/TRBV6-3; j_gene: TRBJ2-2; CDR3aa: CASSSPGQAGELFF
len: 15; v_gene: TRBV18; j_gene: TRBJ1-6; CDR3aa: CASSREAGGNSPLHF
len: 14; v_gene: TRBV6-2/TRBV6-3; j_gene: TRBJ1-1; CDR3aa: CASSYTGRNTEAFF
len: 14; v_gene: TRBV7-8; j_gene: TRBJ2-5; CDR3aa: CASSASGSTETQYF
len: 15; v_gene: TRBV12-3/TRBV12-4; j_gene: TRBJ2-2; CDR3aa: CASRGGGGATGELFF
len: 15; v_gene: TRBV7-3; j_gene: TRBJ2-2; CDR3aa: CASSLSQLGPGELFF
len: 16; v_gene: TRBV27; j_gene: TRBJ2-1; CDR3aa: CASSLSGRRSYNEQFF
len: 12; v_gene: TRBV10-3; j_gene: TRBJ1-1; CDR3aa: CAIRTGTTEAFF
len: 17; v_gene: TRBV7-2; j_gene: TRBJ2-5; CDR3aa: CASSVGTGGLYQETQYF
len: 12; v_gene: TRBV20-1; j_gene: TRBJ2-3; CDR3aa: CSARVASDTQYF
len: 14; v_gene: TRBV5-5; j_gene: TRBJ1-1; CDR3aa: CASSLSGDSTEAFF
len: 11; v_gene: TRBV6-1; j_gene: TRBJ1-2; CDR3aa: CASSGLYGYTF
len: 15; v_gene: TRBV6-5; j_gene: TRBJ1-2; CDR3aa: CASSSGSTGGYGYTF
len: 11; v_gene: TRBV30; j_gene: TRBJ1-1; CDR3aa: CAWSVSREAFF
len: 12; v_gene: TRBV24-1; j_gene: TRBJ2-5; CDR3aa: CATSDSVETQYF
len: 16; v_gene: TRBV5-1; j_gene: TRBJ1-3; CDR3aa: CASSPGRDISGNTIYF
len: 13; v_gene: TRBV25-1; j_gene: TRBJ2-7; CDR3aa: CASRAPGVSEQYF
len: 17; v_gene: TRBV6-2/TRBV6-3; j_gene: TRBJ2-3; CDR3aa: CASRHGTSGRIVDTQYF
len: 15; v_gene: TRBV7-9; j_gene: TRBJ1-1; CDR3aa: CASSSQGTLNTEAFF
len: 18; v_gene: TRBV4-1; j_gene: TRBJ2-3; CDR3aa: CASSFQPPTGGWADTQYF
len: 18; v_gene: TRBV6-5; j_gene: TRBJ2-6; CDR3aa: CASSYSGASDSGANVLTF
len: 10; v_gene: TRBV30; j_gene: TRBJ2-3; CDR3aa: CAWNQGALYF
len: 17; v_gene: TRBV15; j_gene: TRBJ2-1; CDR3aa: CATSRPSGRAQHNEQFF
len: 15; v_gene: TRBV7-8; j_gene: TRBJ2-7; CDR3aa: CASSYGTSGNYEQYF
len: 18; v_gene: TRBV7-2; j_gene: TRBJ1-3; CDR3aa: CASSLLAGGTSSGNTIYF
len: 15; v_gene: TRBV19; j_gene: TRBJ1-1; CDR3aa: CASRSGKNINTEAFF
len: 16; v_gene: TRBV19; j_gene: TRBJ2-1; CDR3aa: CASSIPLAGGNNEQFF
len: 15; v_gene: TRBV5-1; j_gene: TRBJ2-1; CDR3aa: CASSAAQSRGGEQFF
len: 15; v_gene: TRBV5-1; j_gene: TRBJ2-3; CDR3aa: CASSPDRGRPDTQYF